A selection of T cell receptor beta chains follows, all from one sample in a study of OX40 agonist ivuxolimab in advanced cancers. Using immunoSEQ multiplex PCR, the repertoire was profiled, and TCRdb retains in-frame clones only, with some absent. The profile shows under 70,000 clones, roughly 81% of them singletons. Specimen: CD4+ or CD8+ T cells sorted from blood, collected in a trial of the OX40 agonist ivuxolimab. The source is an adult with an advanced solid tumor such as melanoma, head and neck, liver or kidney cancer. The CDR3 runs from the conserved cysteine through the conserved F or W. A D gene is named only where the DNA matches it firmly. Clone size, where shown, is once, few, many, or a class for clones that have expanded.

v_call	d_call	clone_size	j_call	cdr3_aa	cdr3_nt
TRBV6-1	NA	NA	TRBJ1-1	CASSEGGNTEAFF	TGTGCCAGCAGTGAAGGAGGGAACACTGAAGCTTTCTTT
TRBV28	NA	NA	TRBJ1-5	CASSLGIWDSNQPQHF	TGTGCCAGCAGTTTGGGTATTTGGGATAGCAATCAGCCCCAGCATTTT
TRBV19	NA	NA	TRBJ1-1	CASSNQAGRAFF	TGTGCCAGTAGTAACCAGGCGGGCAGGGCTTTCTTT
TRBV2	NA	NA	TRBJ1-2	CASSEARGAWGYTF	TGTGCCAGCAGTGAAGCTAGGGGGGCGTGGGGCTACACCTTC
TRBV30	TRBD1	NA	TRBJ2-7	CALTGTETYEQYF	TGTGCCTTGACCGGGACAGAGACCTACGAGCAGTACTTC
TRBV7-9	NA	NA	TRBJ1-3	CASSLAWGTSGNTIYF	TGTGCCAGCAGCTTAGCGTGGGGGACCTCTGGAAACACCATATATTTT
TRBV11-3	NA	NA	TRBJ2-1	CASSLASYNEQFF	TGTGCCAGCAGCTTAGCCTCCTACAATGAGCAGTTCTTC
TRBV19	TRBD1	NA	TRBJ2-7	CASSGPGQAYEQYF	TGTGCCAGTAGTGGACCGGGACAGGCCTACGAGCAGTACTTC
TRBV27	TRBD1	NA	TRBJ1-6	CASSLGTGTTTSSPLHF	TGTGCCAGCAGTTTAGGGACAGGAACTACAACAAGCTCACCCCTCCACTTT
TRBV7-9	NA	NA	TRBJ2-1	CASSPLLDGNYNEQFF	TGTGCCAGCAGCCCTTTACTGGACGGGAATTACAATGAGCAGTTCTTC
TRBV11-2	NA	NA	TRBJ2-5	CASSLAPTLQETQYF	TGTGCCAGCAGCTTAGCTCCGACTCTACAAGAGACCCAGTACTTC
TRBV5-1	NA	NA	TRBJ2-3	CASSFKASTDTQYF	TGCGCCAGCAGCTTCAAAGCTAGCACAGATACGCAGTATTTT
TRBV20-1	NA	NA	TRBJ2-7	CSVKQYEQYF	TGCAGTGTAAAACAGTACGAGCAGTACTTC
TRBV28	NA	few	TRBJ1-1	CASSFWGPGTEAFF	TGTGCCAGCAGTTTCTGGGGGCCAGGAACTGAAGCTTTCTTT
TRBV9	TRBD1	NA	TRBJ2-1	CASTRTGQGGNEQFF	TGTGCCAGCACCAGAACGGGACAGGGGGGTAATGAGCAGTTCTTC
TRBV5-6	NA	NA	TRBJ1-3	CASSLGLNSGNTIYF	TGTGCCAGCAGCCTGGGACTGAACTCTGGAAACACCATATATTTT
TRBV5-1	NA	NA	TRBJ2-2	CASSIGPMGDTGELFF	TGCGCCAGCAGCATTGGCCCCATGGGGGACACCGGGGAGCTGTTTTTT
TRBV28	TRBD1	NA	TRBJ1-6	CASSSYRGFSPLHF	TGTGCCAGCAGTTCCTACAGGGGGTTCTCACCCCTCCACTTT
TRBV11-3	TRBD2	NA	TRBJ2-5	CASSLGAGDSRETQYF	TGTGCCAGCAGCTTAGGAGCGGGGGACTCTCGGGAGACCCAGTACTTC
TRBV2	TRBD1	NA	TRBJ2-3	CAGGQNTDTQYF	TGTGCCGGGGGACAGAACACAGATACGCAGTATTTT
TRBV5-1	NA	once	TRBJ1-4	CASSEGSFSEKLFF	TGCGCCAGCAGCGAAGGGAGTTTTAGTGAAAAACTGTTTTTT
TRBV7-2	NA	NA	TRBJ1-6	CASSLRPGSYNSPLHF	TGTGCCAGCAGCTTAAGGCCAGGGTCATATAATTCACCCCTCCACTTT
TRBV7-2	TRBD2	NA	TRBJ2-5	CASSFDSGGHQETQYF	TGTGCCAGCAGCTTTGATAGCGGGGGGCACCAAGAGACCCAGTACTTC
TRBV5-1	NA	NA	TRBJ2-7	CASSLDRDYEQYF	TGCGCCAGCAGCTTGGACAGGGACTACGAGCAGTACTTC
TRBV15	NA	once	TRBJ1-1	CATSRNMNTEAFF	TGTGCCACCAGCAGAAATATGAACACTGAAGCTTTCTTT